The entry below describes one T cell receptor (beta chain). The antigen is unknown. The sample belongs to a study of blood T cells in healthy people across ages. Overall study findings and caveats: Among long-lived donors, naive CD4+ cells were more numerous and diversity higher than in aged donors.

Isolation yielded PBMCs, at least 6 million per sample, in every case. Per sample, at least 5 micrograms of total RNA were extracted. Alongside a J-beta primer mix, a sample-barcoded 5' primer served in a second PCR lasting about 7 to 12 cycles. TCRdb re-derived calls from the 5' RACE reads in MiXCR, one entry per CDR3 protein. Among 790,000 or so distinct CDR3 sequences, more than 50% were seen once, and the ten largest hold around a quarter. The sample consisted of blood. This TCR was sampled from a man aged 40-55 years in good health.

The CDR3 nucleotides read TGTGCCAGCCAAGAAGAGACCCAGTACTTC. It translates to CASQEETQYF. The genes are TRBV7-9 and TRBJ2-5; D not certain. The germline V gene encodes CDR1 SEHNR and CDR2 FQNEAQ (reference sequence). The V gene lost 8 bases and the J gene lost 3 bases, with 4 bases spanning the gap. This CDR3 region has 10 residues.